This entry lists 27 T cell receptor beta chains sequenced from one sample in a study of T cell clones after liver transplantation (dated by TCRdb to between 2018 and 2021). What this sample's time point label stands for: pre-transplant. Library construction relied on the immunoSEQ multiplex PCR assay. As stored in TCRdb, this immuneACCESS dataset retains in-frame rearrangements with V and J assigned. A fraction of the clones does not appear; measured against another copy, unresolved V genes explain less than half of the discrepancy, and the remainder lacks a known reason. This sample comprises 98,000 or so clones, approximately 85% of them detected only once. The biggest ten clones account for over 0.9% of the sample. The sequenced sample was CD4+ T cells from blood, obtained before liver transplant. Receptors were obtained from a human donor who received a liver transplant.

CDR3 nucleotides: TGTGCCAGCAGTTTAGGCAGGGTCCCCTACGAGCAGTACTTC. Amino acid sequence: CASSLGRVPYEQYF. The genes are TRBV28 and TRBJ2-7, with a tentative D call TRBD1 (5 bases). The CDR3 extends over 14 amino acids. CDR1 and CDR2 from the germline V gene are MDHEN and SYDVKM. V lost 2 bases, J lost 2 bases, and 10 bases lay in between.

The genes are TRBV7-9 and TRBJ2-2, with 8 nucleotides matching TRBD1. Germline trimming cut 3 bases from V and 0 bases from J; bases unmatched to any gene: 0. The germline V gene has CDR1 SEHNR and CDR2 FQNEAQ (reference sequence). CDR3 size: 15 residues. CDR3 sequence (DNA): TGTGCCAGCAGCTTGACAGGGGCGAACACCGGGGAGCTGTTTTTT. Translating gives CASSLTGANTGELFF.

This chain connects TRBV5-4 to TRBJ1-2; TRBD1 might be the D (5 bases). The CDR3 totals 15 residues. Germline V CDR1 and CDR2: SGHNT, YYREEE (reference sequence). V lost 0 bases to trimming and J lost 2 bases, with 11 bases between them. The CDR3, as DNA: TGTGCCAGCAGCTTGGGTCGGGGGATGAACTATGGCTACACCTTC. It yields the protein CASSLGRGMNYGYTF. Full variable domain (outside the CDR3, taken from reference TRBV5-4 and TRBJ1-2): ETGVTQSPTHLIKTRGQQVTLRCSSQSGHNTVSWYQQALGQGPQFIFQYYREEENGRGNFPPRFSGLQFPNYSSELNVNALELDDSALYLCASSLGRGMNYGYTFGSGTRLTVV.

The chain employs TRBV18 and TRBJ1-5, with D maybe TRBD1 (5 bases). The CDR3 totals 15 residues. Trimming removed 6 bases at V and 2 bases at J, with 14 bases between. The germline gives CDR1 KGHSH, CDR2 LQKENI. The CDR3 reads CASSPGRGGNQPQHF. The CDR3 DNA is TGTGCCAGCTCCCCTGGACGGGGGGGCAATCAGCCCCAGCATTTT.

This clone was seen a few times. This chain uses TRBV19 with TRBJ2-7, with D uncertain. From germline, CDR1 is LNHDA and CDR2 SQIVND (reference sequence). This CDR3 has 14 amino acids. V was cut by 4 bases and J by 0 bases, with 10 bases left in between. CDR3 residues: CASSRLFDSYEQYF. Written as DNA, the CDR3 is TGTGCCAGTAGTAGGCTATTCGACTCCTACGAGCAGTACTTC.

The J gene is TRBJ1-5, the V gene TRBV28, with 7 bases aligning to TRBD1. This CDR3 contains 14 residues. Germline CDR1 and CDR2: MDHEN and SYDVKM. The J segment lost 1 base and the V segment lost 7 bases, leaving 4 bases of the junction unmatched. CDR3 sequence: CASTLQGSNQPQHF. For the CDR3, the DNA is TGTGCCAGCACCCTACAGGGGAGCAATCAGCCCCAGCATTTT.

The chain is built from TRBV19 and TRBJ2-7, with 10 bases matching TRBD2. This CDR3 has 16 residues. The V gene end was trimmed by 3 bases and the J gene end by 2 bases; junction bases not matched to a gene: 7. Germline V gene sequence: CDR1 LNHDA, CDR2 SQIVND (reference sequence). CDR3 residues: CASSIPGLANAYEQYF. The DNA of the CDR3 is TGTGCCAGTAGTATTCCGGGACTAGCGAATGCCTACGAGCAGTACTTC.

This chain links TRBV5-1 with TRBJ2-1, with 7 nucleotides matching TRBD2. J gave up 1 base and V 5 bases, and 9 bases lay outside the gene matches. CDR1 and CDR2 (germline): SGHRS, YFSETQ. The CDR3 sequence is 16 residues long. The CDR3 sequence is CASSEQAGLSYNEQFF. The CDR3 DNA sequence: TGCGCCAGCAGTGAACAAGCGGGGTTGTCCTACAATGAGCAGTTCTTC.

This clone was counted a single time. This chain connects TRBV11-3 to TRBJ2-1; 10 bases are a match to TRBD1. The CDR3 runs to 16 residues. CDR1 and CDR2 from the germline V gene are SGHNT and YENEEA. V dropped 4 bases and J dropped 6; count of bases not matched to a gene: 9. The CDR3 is CASSSQTGGRVNEQFF. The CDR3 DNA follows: TGTGCCAGCAGCTCCCAGACAGGGGGCAGAGTCAATGAGCAGTTCTTC.

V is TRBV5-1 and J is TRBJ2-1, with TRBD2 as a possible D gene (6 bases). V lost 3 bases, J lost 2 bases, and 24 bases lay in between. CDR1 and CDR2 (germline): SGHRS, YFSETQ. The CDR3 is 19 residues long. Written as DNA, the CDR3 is TGCGCCAGCAGCTCAAAGGGTGTTGCGGGGAGAGGGGCCTACAATGAGCAGTTCTTC. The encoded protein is CASSSKGVAGRGAYNEQFF.

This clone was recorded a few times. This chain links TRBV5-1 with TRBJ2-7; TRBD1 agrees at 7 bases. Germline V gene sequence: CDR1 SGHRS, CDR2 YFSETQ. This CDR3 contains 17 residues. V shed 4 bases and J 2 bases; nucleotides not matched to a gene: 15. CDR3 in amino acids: CASSRGGQNLLTYEQYF. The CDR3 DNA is TGCGCCAGCAGCCGAGGGGGACAGAACCTACTAACCTACGAGCAGTACTTC.

The CDR3 loop is CASSKREREDEQFF. DNA for the CDR3: TGTGCCAGCAGCAAAAGGGAGCGGGAGGATGAGCAGTTCTTC. V gene TRBV21-1 combines with J gene TRBJ2-1; the listed D gene, TRBD2, was not tested against the DNA. TRBV21-1 is a pseudogene segment. This CDR3 contains 14 residues.

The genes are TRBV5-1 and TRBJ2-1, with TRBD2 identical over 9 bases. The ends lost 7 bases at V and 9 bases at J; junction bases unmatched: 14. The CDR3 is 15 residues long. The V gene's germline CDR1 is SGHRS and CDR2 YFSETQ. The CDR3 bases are TGCGCCAGCGGCCCGGGCGGGAGGGCCTATGGTGAGCAGTTCTTC. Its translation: CASGPGGRAYGEQFF.

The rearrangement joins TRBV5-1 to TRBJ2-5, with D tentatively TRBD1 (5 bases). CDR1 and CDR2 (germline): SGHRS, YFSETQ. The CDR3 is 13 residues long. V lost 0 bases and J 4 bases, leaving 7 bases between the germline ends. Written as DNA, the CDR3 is TGCGCCAGCAGCTTGGGACAGAGAGAGACCCAGTACTTC. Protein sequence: CASSLGQRETQYF.

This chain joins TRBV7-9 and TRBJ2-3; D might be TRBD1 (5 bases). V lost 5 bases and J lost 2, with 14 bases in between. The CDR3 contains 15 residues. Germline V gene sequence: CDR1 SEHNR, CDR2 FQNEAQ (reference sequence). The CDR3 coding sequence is TGTGCCAGCAGCCCAGACAGCCTACCCACAGATACGCAGTATTTT. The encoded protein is CASSPDSLPTDTQYF.

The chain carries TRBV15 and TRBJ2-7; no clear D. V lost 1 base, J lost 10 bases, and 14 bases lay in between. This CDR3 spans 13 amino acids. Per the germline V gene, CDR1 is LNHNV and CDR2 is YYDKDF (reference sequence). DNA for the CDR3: TGTGCCACCAGCAGAGTTCCCGAGCAGAAACAGTACTTC. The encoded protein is CATSRVPEQKQYF.

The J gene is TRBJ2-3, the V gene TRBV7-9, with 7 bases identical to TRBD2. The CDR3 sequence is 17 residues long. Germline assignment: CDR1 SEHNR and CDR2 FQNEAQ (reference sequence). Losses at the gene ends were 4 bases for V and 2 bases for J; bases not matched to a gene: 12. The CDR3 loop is CASSSTRERPFTDTQYF. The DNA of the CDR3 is TGTGCCAGCAGCTCAACGCGGGAGAGACCTTTCACAGATACGCAGTATTTT. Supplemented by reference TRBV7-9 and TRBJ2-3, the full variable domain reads DTGVSQNPRHKITKRGQNVTFRCDPISEHNRLYWYRQTLGQGPEFLTYFQNEAQLEKSRLLSDRFSAERPKGSFSTLEIQRTEQGDSAMYLCASSSTRERPFTDTQYFGPGTRLTVL.

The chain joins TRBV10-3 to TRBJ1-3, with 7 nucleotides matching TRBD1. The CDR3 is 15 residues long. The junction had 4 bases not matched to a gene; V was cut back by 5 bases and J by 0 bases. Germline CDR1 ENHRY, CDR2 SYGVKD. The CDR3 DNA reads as TGTGCCATCAGTCGTCAGGGGGGCTCTGGAAACACCATATATTTT. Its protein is CAISRQGGSGNTIYF.

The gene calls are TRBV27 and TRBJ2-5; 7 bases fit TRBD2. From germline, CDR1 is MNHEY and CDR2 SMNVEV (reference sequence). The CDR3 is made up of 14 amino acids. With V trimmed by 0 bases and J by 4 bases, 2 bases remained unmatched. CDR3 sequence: CASSLSASGETQYF. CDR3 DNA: TGTGCCAGCAGTTTATCGGCTAGCGGAGAGACCCAGTACTTC.

The CDR3 protein is CASSQTVGGTNEKLFF. CDR3 sequence (DNA): TGCGCCAGCAGCCAGACGGTGGGGGGCACTAATGAAAAACTGTTTTTT. The chain is built from TRBV4-3 and TRBJ1-4, with D maybe TRBD1 (6 bases). This CDR3 is built from 16 residues. The germline gives CDR1 LGHNA, CDR2 YSLEER. The germline V and J ends were trimmed by 3 bases and 2 bases, with 13 bases remaining between them.

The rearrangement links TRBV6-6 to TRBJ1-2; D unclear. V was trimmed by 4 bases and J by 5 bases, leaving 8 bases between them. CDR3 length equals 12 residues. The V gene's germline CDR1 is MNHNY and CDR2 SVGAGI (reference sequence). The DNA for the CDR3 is TGTGCCAGCAGTTTTAAGGAGTATGGCTACACCTTC. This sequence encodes CASSFKEYGYTF.

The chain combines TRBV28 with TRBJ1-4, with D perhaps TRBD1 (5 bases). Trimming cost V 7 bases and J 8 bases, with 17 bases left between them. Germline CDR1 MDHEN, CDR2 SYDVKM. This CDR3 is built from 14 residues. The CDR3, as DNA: TGTGCCAGCACCACACCAGGGAGGGTGGAAAAACTGTTTTTT. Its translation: CASTTPGRVEKLFF.

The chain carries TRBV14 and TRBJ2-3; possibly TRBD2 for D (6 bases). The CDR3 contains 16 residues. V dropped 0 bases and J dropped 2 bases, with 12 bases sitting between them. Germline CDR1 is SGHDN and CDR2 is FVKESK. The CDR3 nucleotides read TGTGCCAGCAGCCAAGATAGGAGGGCATCCACAGATACGCAGTATTTT. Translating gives CASSQDRRASTDTQYF.

CDR3 residues: CASSEITRTSGRASPEQYF. The CDR3 DNA reads as TGTGCCAGCAGCGAGATAACCCGGACTAGCGGGAGGGCCTCGCCCGAGCAGTACTTC. The chain employs TRBV5-4 and TRBJ2-7; TRBD2 agrees at 15 bases. Germline V gives CDR1 SGHNT, CDR2 YYREEE (reference sequence). Trimming cost V 4 bases and J 6 bases; bases outside gene matches: 17. The CDR3 consists of 19 residues.

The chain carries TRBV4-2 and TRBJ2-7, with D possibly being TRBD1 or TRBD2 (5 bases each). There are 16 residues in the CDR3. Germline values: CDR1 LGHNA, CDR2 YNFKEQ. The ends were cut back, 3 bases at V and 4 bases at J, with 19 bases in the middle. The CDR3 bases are TGTGCCAGCAGCCACCCTCGGGGCTCAGAAAGGTACGAGCAGTACTTC. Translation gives CASSHPRGSERYEQYF.

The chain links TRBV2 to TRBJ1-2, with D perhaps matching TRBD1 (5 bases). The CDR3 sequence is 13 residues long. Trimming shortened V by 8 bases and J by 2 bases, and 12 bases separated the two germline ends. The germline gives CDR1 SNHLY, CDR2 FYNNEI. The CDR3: CASETDQNYGYTF. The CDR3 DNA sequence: TGTGCCAGCGAGACAGATCAGAACTATGGCTACACCTTC. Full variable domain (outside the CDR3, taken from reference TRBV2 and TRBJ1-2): EPEVTQTPSHQVTQMGQEVILRCVPISNHLYFYWYRQILGQKVEFLVSFYNNEISEKSEIFDDQFSVERPDGSNFTLKIRSTKLEDSAMYFCASETDQNYGYTFGSGTRLTVV.

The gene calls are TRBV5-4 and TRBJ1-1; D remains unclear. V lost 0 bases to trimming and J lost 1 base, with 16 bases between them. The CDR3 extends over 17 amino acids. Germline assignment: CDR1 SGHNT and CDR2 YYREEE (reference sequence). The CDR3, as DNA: TGTGCCAGCAGCTTGGCGGGTAGGGCCCCGTGGAACACTGAAGCTTTCTTT. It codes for CASSLAGRAPWNTEAFF.